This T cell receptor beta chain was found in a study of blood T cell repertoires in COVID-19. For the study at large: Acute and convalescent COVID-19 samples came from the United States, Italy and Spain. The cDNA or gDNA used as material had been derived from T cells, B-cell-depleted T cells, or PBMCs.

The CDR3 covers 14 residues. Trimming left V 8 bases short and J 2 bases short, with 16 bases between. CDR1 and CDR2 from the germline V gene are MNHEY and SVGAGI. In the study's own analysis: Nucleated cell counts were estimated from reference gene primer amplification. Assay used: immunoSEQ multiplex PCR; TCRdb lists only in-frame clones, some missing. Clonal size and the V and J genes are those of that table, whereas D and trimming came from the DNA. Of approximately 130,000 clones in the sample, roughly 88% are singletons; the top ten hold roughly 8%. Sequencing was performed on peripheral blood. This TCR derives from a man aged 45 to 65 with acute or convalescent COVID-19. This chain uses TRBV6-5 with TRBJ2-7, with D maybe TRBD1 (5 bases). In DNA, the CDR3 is TGTGCCAGCGGCATGGGGCCTGGGCCCTACGAGCAGTACTTC. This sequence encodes CASGMGPGPYEQYF.